Listed here are 15 T cell receptor beta chains from one sample, sequenced in a study of regulatory T cells in long-lasting Graves disease. As to time point: persistent/refractory GD, antithyroid drugs over 5 years with positive TRAb. The TCR library was prepared using RNA isolated from PBMCs. Sequencing libraries for TCR beta were prepared with iRepertoire HTBI primers and Arm-PCR of CDR3 regions. TCRdb independently ran MiXCR on the multiplex PCR reads; one entry per CDR3 protein. The data contain nearly 350,000 distinct CDR3 sequences, about 19% of them singletons. Sample: peripheral blood mononuclear cells (PBMCs), taken when the disease was refractory, from a patient treated with antithyroid drugs. Receptor source: a female donor with Graves disease.

This chain joins TRBV20-1 and TRBJ2-7; D is uncertain. Germline loops: CDR1 DFQATT, CDR2 SNEGSKA (reference sequence). The CDR3 spans 14 residues. V lost 3 bases and J 0 bases, leaving 12 bases between the germline ends. In nucleotides, the CDR3 is TGCAGTGCTAGCGGCTTTTTAAGCTCCTACGAGCAGTACTTC. Amino acid sequence: CSASGFLSSYEQYF.

The chain links TRBV7-2 to TRBJ2-3, with TRBD1 matching 7 bases. This CDR3 is 15 amino acids long. Germline assignment: CDR1 SGHTA and CDR2 FQGNSA. Trimming removed 1 base from V and 4 bases from J; junction bases left unmatched: 5. CDR3 sequence: CASSLDTGESDTQYF. DNA of the CDR3: TGTGCCAGCAGCTTAGATACAGGGGAATCAGATACGCAGTATTTT.

This clonotype was observed a few times. This chain joins TRBV6-2 or TRBV6-3 and TRBJ1-5; D is undetermined. This CDR3 is 14 amino acids long. Trimming removed 8 bases at V and 7 bases at J, with 18 bases between. CDR1 MNHEY and CDR2 SVGEGT come from the germline V gene. CDR3 loop: CASRSPVSGQPQHF. For the CDR3, the DNA is TGTGCCAGCCGTTCCCCAGTATCCGGACAGCCCCAGCATTTT.

CDR3: CASSLGLAGYYEQYF. As DNA, the CDR3 is TGTGCCAGCAGCTTGGGACTAGCGGGATACTACGAGCAGTACTTC. The V and J genes are TRBV5-6 and TRBJ2-7; 11 nucleotides agree with TRBD2. Trimming removed 0 bases from V and 3 bases from J; junction bases left unmatched: 2. Germline V CDR1 and CDR2: SGHDT, YYEEEE. The CDR3 contains 15 residues.

This clonotype turned up a few times. The V and J genes are TRBV4-1 and TRBJ1-5; the D gene is possibly TRBD1 (6 bases). The CDR3 consists of 14 residues. Germline V gene lookup returns CDR1 MGHRA and CDR2 YSYEKL. Trimming took off 2 bases at V and 6 bases at J, with 11 bases between the two ends. CDR3 sequence (DNA): TGCGCCAGCAGCCAAAGTGGACAGTTTCAGCCCCAGCATTTT. This translates into CASSQSGQFQPQHF.

This clonotype was seen more than once but under ten times. The chain links TRBV20-1 to TRBJ1-5; 9 bases map to TRBD1. Trimming removed 4 bases from V and 4 bases from J; junction bases left unmatched: 8. The CDR3 runs 15 residues. In germline, CDR1 is DFQATT, CDR2 SNEGSKA (reference sequence). The CDR3 sequence is CSAIPRDRVNQPQHF. The CDR3 DNA follows: TGCAGTGCTATCCCTCGGGACAGGGTGAATCAGCCCCAGCATTTT.

The gene calls are TRBV15 and TRBJ2-1; maybe TRBD2 (6 bases). CDR3 length equals 15 residues. In germline, CDR1 is LNHNV, CDR2 YYDKDF (reference sequence). V was cut by 5 bases and J by 3 bases, with 14 bases left in between. For the CDR3, the DNA is TGTGCCACCAGCTCCCGGGACTTACGCTACAATGAGCAGTTCTTC. It yields the protein CATSSRDLRYNEQFF.

Ten or more counts support this clonotype. The chain has TRBV20-1 and TRBJ2-3; 15 positions agree with TRBD2. The CDR3 is made up of 17 amino acids. CDR1 and CDR2 from the germline V gene are DFQATT and SNEGSKA (reference sequence). Trimming took 6 bases from V and 1 from J; bases not matched to a gene: 8. The CDR3 DNA reads TGCAGTGCGAGGACTAGCGGGGGGGAGAAAGGCACAGATACGCAGTATTTT. It yields the protein CSARTSGGEKGTDTQYF.

This clonotype came up many times. The chain uses TRBV5-1 and TRBJ1-2; 7 nucleotides align to TRBD1. Germline values: CDR1 SGHRS, CDR2 YFSETQ. The CDR3 consists of 14 residues. Unmatched junction bases numbered 8, after V lost 3 bases and J lost 6 bases. DNA of the CDR3: TGCGCCAGCAGCTATGGACAGGAGCTCGATGGCTACACCTTC. Translated: CASSYGQELDGYTF.

The chain recombines TRBV29-1 with TRBJ1-2; D may be TRBD1 (6 bases). Per germline, CDR1 SQVTM and CDR2 ANQGSEA. The CDR3 runs 16 residues. The V gene lost 0 bases and the J gene lost 5 bases, with 19 bases spanning the gap. The CDR3 reads CSVEDRRTELGYGYTF. The CDR3 nucleotides are TGCAGCGTTGAAGATAGGAGGACAGAGTTGGGGTATGGCTACACCTTC.

In the case of this clonotype: This is likely a read error, given that the CDR3 carries no conserved phenylalanine or tryptophan at its end. The chain has TRBV7-2 and TRBJ1-6; D is unresolved. Germline V CDR1 and CDR2: SGHTA, FQGNSA. V shed 5 bases and J shed 6 bases, with 5 bases lying between them. This CDR3 comprises 12 residues. The CDR3 spells CASSPGNSPLHL. For the CDR3, the DNA is TGTGCCAGCAGCCCTGGTAATTCACCCCTCCACTTG.

This clonotype was seen repeatedly, ten times or more. The chain is built from TRBV10-3 and TRBJ2-5, with 14 bases that match TRBD2. The V gene's germline CDR1 is ENHRY and CDR2 SYGVKD. This CDR3 is built from 14 residues. V gave up 2 bases and J gave up 10 bases; unmatched junction bases: 3. Written as DNA, the CDR3 is TGTGCCATCAGTGAGATCGGACTAGCGGGGGGCCAGTACTTC. Translating it yields CAISEIGLAGGQYF.

V usage is TRBV27 and J usage is TRBJ1-2, with 12 bases fitting TRBD1. From germline, CDR1 is MNHEY and CDR2 SMNVEV (reference sequence). This CDR3 is built from 14 residues. V dropped 5 bases and J dropped 8; count of bases not matched to a gene: 6. The CDR3 is CASSPYGTGGGYTF. Written as DNA, the CDR3 is TGTGCCAGCAGTCCCTACGGGACAGGGGGCGGCTACACCTTC.

The chain carries TRBV12-3 or TRBV12-4 and TRBJ2-3, with D possibly matching TRBD2 (5 bases). Trimming pared 8 bases from V and 4 bases from J, leaving 16 bases between. The CDR3 has 14 residues. The CDR3, as DNA: TGTGCCAGCGGAGGTCTTGGTAAGCCAGATACGCAGTATTTT. This codes for CASGGLGKPDTQYF.

This clonotype was seen many times. The rearrangement joins TRBV20-1 to TRBJ1-5, with D tentatively TRBD1 (5 bases). Deletions cut 3 bases from V and 7 bases from J, with 13 bases between. Germline CDR1 is DFQATT and CDR2 is SNEGSKA (reference sequence). The CDR3 runs 13 residues. The CDR3 reads CSASSERGQPQHF. DNA of the CDR3: TGCAGTGCTAGTAGTGAGAGGGGCCAGCCCCAGCATTTT.